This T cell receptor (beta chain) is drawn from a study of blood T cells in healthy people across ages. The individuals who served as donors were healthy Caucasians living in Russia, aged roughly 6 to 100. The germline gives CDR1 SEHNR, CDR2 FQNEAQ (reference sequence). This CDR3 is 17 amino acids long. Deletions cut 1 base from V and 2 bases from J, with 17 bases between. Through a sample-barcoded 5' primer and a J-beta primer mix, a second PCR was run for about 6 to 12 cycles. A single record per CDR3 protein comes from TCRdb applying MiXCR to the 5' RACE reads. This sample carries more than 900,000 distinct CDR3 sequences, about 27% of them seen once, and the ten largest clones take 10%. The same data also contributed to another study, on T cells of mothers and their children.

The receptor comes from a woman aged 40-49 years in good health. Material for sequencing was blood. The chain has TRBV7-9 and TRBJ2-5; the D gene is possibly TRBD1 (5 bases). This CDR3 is CASSLVWTRPPQETQYF. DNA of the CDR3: TGTGCCAGCAGCTTAGTTTGGACACGACCACCTCAAGAGACCCAGTACTTC.